This T cell receptor (beta chain) was profiled in a study of OX40 agonist ivuxolimab in advanced cancers. The length of the CDR3 is 14 residues. CDR1 is ENHRY and CDR2 is SYGVKD in the germline V gene. The trim removed 3 bases at V and 3 bases at J, leaving 1 base unmatched. Sequencing was performed with immunoSEQ multiplex PCR; in TCRdb, only in-frame clones are kept and a portion is missing. The sample lists 150,000 to 190,000 clones; 94% were seen once. J is TRBJ2-7 and V is TRBV10-3; 11 bases fit TRBD1. This TCR came from an adult with an advanced solid tumor such as melanoma, head and neck, liver or kidney cancer. The sequenced sample was CD4+ or CD8+ T cells sorted from blood, obtained in a trial of the OX40 agonist ivuxolimab. The DNA of the CDR3 is TGTGCCATCAGTGACGGGACAGGGGGCTACGAGCAGTACTTC. This codes for CAISDGTGGYEQYF.